This T cell receptor beta chain originates from a study of blood T cells in healthy people across ages (dated by TCRdb to the mid-2010s). Study-level background: Template switching captured roughly one uniquely barcoded TCR beta cDNA molecule per two T cells in model experiments. To avoid experimental bias, donors of different ages were spread randomly across the sequencing lanes. The study measured age-related changes in TCR beta repertoire diversity using deep sequencing normalized with unique cDNA molecular identifiers. Using the same blood draw, the study looked at two additional independent replicas of 1 million unique cDNA reads for two donors, one aged 18 to 29 and the other aged 80 or older. Donors were grouped into four age groups: young (average 16 years), middle-aged (39), aged (roughly 62) and long-lived (roughly 80). Study-wide findings and limitations: Estimates of total diversity based on one million sequenced T cells were regarded as lower bounds and as underestimates. As age increased, observed TCR beta diversity per million T cells dropped in a roughly linear way, and a significant reduction was already evident by age 40. Conclusive comparison of naive and antigen-experienced compartments was prevented by the profiling of bulk unsorted PBMCs. There was a strong correlation between observed TCR beta diversity and the percentage of naive T cells measured by flow cytometry. The long-lived group showed more naive CD4+ T cells, fewer expanded clones and increased TCR diversity than the aged group, suggesting age selection. Because donor CMV infection status was unknown, age-related changes in expanded clonotypes were potentially confounded.

Donors were approximately 42 systemically healthy Caucasian individuals from Russia aged roughly 6 to 95 years. Approximately 11 milliliters of peripheral blood were drawn from each donor into EDTA-treated Vacutainer tubes. Ficoll-Paque density-gradient centrifugation was used to isolate PBMCs, with at least 7 million obtained per sample. Trizol reagent was used to extract total RNA from the PBMCs, yielding at least 5.5 micrograms per sample. For every donor, an aliquot of PBMCs went through flow cytometry to measure the percentages of naive CD45RAhigh/CD27high T cells. This clonotype was detected only once. Its antigen has not been determined. The sample holds no much larger clone one base away, and base qualities are not on file. One read is thin evidence. Library preparation was by 5' RACE. Sequencing was performed on an Illumina HiSeq 2500. A second roughly 6 to 12 cycle PCR used a sample-barcoded 5' primer and a J-beta primer mix. A template-switch 5' adaptor carrying 12 random nucleotides introduced a unique molecular identifier onto each TCR beta cDNA molecule. Each sample yielded at least 2.5 million CDR3-containing paired-end reads. First-strand cDNA synthesis was performed from all RNA using the Mint cDNA synthesis kit, with priming by a TRBC-specific oligonucleotide. All cDNA was treated with uracil-DNA glycosylase and then went through a first 18-cycle PCR with the universal primers M1SS and BC2_uni_R. The authors' pipeline ran thus. Normalization of each sample was performed by random selection of 1 million high-quality reads, each carrying a distinct molecular identifier. Instead of being binned into consensus sequences, reads that shared molecular identifiers were thrown out. CDR3 identification, clonotype clustering and error correction used MiTCR with a Q25 quality threshold and the strictest error-elimination algorithm. Lower-bound total TCR beta diversity was estimated with a nonparametric unseen species model using Euler transformation. The public sequencing data were trimmed at Q25 with fastp and processed into clonotypes with MiXCR by TCRdb, which kept only in-frame beta chains. Entries that share a CDR3 protein sequence are merged under the most common genes and DNA. What appears here as the V and J calls and clone size reflects TCRdb's work, not the paper's. For this sample there are under 750,000 distinct CDR3 sequences; around 48% appear just once. The top ten clones comprise 20% to 25% of the sample.

The CDR3 holds 15 amino acids from the cysteine to the phenylalanine. The only DNA kept is the CDR3, 45 bases in frame from the first base. According to the germline V gene, CDR1 reads SGHRS and CDR2 reads YFSETQ. The germline V end is reduced by 3 bases and the J end by 9 bases; junction bases left unmatched: 4. The chain couples TRBV5-1 to TRBJ2-1; 15 middle bases align to TRBD2. The source of this sequence is a man older than 75 in good health. The sample taken for sequencing was blood. The DNA sequence reads TGCGCCAGCAGCTGGACTAGCGGGAGGGAGGGTGAGCAGTTCTTC. Translated, this is CASSWTSGREGEQFF.